This T cell receptor (beta chain) was sequenced in a study of T-cell reconstitution after alpha-beta-depleted transplantation in children. Findings and caveats of the study: Reportedly, only several hundred clones from non-depleted graft cells drove alpha-beta T-cell counts at about two months. The study traced high day-60 TCRbeta diversity in some patients to surviving recipient T cells and thymic progenitors. When one year had passed after transplant, most T-cell counts and diversity came from newly produced T cells.

About this clonotype itself: Its antigen is not known.

It was with unique molecular identifiers that the TCRbeta library was prepared. MiXCR, run by TCRdb on the PCR reads, gives a single entry per CDR3 protein. The sample records some 200,000 distinct CDR3 sequences, 8.4% being singletons. Germline CDR1 is DFQATT and CDR2 is SNEGSKA (reference sequence). This CDR3 spans 9 amino acids. With 3 bases removed from V and 17 bases from J, the gap between germline ends came to 8 bases. This clonotype was sampled from a male patient between 2 and 10 years old who had a stem cell transplant for acute myeloid leukemia, so the T cells may come from the graft donor. Specimen: PBMCs, mostly from graft donor cells, collected 360 days after TCRalphabeta/CD19-depleted stem cell transplant. The chain employs TRBV20-1 and TRBJ1-6, with unresolved D. For the CDR3, the DNA is TGCAGTGCTAGTGGTCAGGTCCACTTT. Residues: CSASGQVHF.